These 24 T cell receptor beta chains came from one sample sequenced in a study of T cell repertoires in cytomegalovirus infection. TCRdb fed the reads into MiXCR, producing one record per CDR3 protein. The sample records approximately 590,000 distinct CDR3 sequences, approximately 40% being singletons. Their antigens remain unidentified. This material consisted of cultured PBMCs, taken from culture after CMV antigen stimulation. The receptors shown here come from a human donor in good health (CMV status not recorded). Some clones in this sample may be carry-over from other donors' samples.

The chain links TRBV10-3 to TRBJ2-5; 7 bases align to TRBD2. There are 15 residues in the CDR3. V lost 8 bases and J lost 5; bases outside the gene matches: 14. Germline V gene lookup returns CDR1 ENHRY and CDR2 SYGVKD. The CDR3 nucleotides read TGTGCCATCTCCTCGGGCGACGACGGGGGGGAGACCCAGTACTTC. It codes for CAISSGDDGGETQYF.

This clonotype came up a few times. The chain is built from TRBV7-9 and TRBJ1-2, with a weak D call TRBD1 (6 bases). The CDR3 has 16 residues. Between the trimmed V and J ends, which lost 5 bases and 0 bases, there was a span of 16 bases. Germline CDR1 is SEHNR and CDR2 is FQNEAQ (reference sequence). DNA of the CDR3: TGTGCCAGCAGCCTATCCGGACAGCTAACTAACTATGGCTACACCTTC. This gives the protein CASSLSGQLTNYGYTF.

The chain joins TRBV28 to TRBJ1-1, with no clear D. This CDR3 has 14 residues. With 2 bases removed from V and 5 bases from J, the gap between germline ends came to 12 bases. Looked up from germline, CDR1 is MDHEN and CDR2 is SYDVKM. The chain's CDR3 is CASSLGRRGTEAFF. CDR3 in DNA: TGTGCCAGCAGTTTAGGGAGGAGAGGGACTGAAGCTTTCTTT.

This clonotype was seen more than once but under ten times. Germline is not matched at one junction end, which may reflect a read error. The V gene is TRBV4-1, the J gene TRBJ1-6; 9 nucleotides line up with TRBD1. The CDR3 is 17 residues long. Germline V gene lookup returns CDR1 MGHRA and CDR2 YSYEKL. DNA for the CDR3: TGCGCCAGCAGCCAAGTCGTCGGGGACAGGGCTAATGCACCCCTCCACTTT. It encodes CASSQVVGDRANAPLHF.

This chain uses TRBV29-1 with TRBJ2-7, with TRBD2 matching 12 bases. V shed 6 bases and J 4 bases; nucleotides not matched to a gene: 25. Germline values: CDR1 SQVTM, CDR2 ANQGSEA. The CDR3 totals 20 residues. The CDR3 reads CSVLGTGSVGLAGNIYEQYF. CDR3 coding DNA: TGCAGCGTGCTCGGGACAGGAAGTGTAGGACTAGCGGGGAACATATACGAGCAGTACTTC.

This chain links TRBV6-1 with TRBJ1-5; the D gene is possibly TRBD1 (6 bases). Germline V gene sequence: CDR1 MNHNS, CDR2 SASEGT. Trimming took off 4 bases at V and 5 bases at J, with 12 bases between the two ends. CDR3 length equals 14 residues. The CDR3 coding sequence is TGTGCCAGCAGTGGCAGGGGTAGGGATCAGCCCCAGCATTTT. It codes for CASSGRGRDQPQHF.

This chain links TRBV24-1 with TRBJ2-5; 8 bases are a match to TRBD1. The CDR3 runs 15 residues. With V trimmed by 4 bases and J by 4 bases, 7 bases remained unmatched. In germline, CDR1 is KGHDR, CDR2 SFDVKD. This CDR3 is CATSDPGQAGETQYF. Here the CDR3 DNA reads TGTGCCACCAGTGACCCGGGACAGGCCGGAGAGACCCAGTACTTC.

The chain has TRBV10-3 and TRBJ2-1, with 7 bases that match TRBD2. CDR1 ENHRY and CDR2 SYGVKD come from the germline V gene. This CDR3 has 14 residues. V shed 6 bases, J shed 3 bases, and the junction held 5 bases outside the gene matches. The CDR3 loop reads CAISASGVYNEQFF. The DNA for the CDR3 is TGTGCCATCAGCGCAAGCGGGGTCTACAATGAGCAGTTCTTC.

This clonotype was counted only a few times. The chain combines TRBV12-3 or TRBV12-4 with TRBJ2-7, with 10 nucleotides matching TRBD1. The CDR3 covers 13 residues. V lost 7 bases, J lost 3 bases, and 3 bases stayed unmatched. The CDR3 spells CASMRTGGYEQYF. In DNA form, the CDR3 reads TGTGCCAGCATGAGGACAGGGGGCTACGAGCAGTACTTC.

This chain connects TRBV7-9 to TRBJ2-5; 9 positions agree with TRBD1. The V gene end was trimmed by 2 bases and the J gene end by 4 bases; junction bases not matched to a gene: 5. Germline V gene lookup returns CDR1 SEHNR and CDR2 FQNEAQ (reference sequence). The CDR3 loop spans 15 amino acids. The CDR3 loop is CASSLMMGQGETQYF. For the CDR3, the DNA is TGTGCCAGCAGCTTAATGATGGGACAGGGAGAGACCCAGTACTTC.

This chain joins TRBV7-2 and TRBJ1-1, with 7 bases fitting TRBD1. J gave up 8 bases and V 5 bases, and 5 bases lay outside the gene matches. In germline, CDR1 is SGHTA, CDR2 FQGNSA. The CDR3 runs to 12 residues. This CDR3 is CASSPTGVEAFF. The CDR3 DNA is TGTGCCAGCAGCCCTACAGGGGTAGAAGCTTTCTTT. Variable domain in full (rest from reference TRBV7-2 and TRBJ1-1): GAGVSQSPSNKVTEKGKDVELRCDPISGHTALYWYRQSLGQGLEFLIYFQGNSAPDKSGLPSDRFSAERTGGSVSTLTIQRTQQEDSAVYLCASSPTGVEAFFGQGTRLTVV.

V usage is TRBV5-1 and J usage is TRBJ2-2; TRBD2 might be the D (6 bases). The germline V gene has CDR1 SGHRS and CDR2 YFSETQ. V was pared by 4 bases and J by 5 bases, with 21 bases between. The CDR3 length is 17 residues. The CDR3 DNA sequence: TGCGCCAGCAGCGTGAGTGTGGAGGGACCCCGGACCGGGGAGCTGTTTTTT. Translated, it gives CASSVSVEGPRTGELFF. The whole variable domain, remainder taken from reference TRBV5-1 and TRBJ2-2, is KAGVTQTPRYLIKTRGQQVTLSCSPISGHRSVSWYQQTPGQGLQFLFEYFSETQRNKGNFPGRFSGRQFSNSRSEMNVSTLELGDSALYLCASSVSVEGPRTGELFFGEGSRLTVL.

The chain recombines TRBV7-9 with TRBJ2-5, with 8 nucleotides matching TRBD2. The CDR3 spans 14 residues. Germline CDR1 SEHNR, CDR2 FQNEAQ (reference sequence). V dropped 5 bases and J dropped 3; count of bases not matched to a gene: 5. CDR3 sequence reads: CASSVWTSKETQYF. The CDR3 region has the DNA TGTGCCAGCAGCGTATGGACTAGCAAAGAGACCCAGTACTTC.

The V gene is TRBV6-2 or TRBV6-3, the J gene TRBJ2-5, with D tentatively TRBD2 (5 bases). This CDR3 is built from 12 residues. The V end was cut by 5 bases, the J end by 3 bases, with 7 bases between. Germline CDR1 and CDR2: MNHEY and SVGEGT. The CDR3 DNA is TGTGCCAGCAGTACTAGAAAAGAGACCCAGTACTTC. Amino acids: CASSTRKETQYF.

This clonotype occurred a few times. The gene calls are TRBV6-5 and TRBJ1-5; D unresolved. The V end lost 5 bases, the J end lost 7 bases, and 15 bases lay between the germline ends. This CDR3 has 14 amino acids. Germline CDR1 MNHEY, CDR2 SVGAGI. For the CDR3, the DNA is TGTGCCAGCAGTCCTACCGGTTTTGGGCAGCCCCAGCATTTT. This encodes CASSPTGFGQPQHF.

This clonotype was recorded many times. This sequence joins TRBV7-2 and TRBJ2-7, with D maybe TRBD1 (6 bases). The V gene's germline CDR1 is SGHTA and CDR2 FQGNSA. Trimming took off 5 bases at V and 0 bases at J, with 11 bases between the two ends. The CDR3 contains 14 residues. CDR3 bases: TGTGCCAGCAGCCCAGGGGACCTCTCCTACGAGCAGTACTTC. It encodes CASSPGDLSYEQYF.

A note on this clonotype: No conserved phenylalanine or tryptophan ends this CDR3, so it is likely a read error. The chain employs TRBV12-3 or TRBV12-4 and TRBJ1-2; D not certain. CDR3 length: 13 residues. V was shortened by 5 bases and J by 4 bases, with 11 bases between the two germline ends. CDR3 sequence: CASSPRGIYGYTS. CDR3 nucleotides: TGTGCCAGCAGTCCCAGAGGGATCTATGGCTACACCTCC.

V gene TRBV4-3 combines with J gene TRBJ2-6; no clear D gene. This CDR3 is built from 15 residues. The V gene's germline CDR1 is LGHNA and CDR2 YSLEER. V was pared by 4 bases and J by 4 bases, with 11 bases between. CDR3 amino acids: CASSPWRTGANVLTF. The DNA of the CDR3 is TGCGCCAGCAGCCCATGGCGAACCGGGGCCAACGTCCTGACTTTC.

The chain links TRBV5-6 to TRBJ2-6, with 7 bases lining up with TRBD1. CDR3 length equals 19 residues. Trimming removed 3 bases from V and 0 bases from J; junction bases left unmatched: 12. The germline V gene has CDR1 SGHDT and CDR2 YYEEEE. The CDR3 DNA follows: TGTGCCAGCAGCTCCCGACACAGGGGAACCCCCTCTGGGGCCAACGTCCTGACTTTC. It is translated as CASSSRHRGTPSGANVLTF.

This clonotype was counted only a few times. CDR3 bases: TGTGCCAGCAGCCCAGTCGTGGGGGGCCGGGCAGATACGCAGTATTTT. As protein: CASSPVVGGRADTQYF. This sequence joins TRBV7-7 and TRBJ2-3; D assignment may be TRBD1 or TRBD2 (6 bases each). The CDR3 extends over 16 amino acids. The germline V and J ends were trimmed by 5 bases and 4 bases, with 19 bases remaining between them. CDR1 SSHAT and CDR2 FNYEAQ come from the germline V gene (reference sequence).

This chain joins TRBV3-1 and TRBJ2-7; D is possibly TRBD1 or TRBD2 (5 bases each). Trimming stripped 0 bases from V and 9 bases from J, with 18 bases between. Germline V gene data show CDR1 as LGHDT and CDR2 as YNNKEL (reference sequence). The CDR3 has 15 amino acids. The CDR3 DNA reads TGTGCCAGCAGCCAAGATGGGGGACCCTCGGCTGCGCAGTACTTC. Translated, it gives CASSQDGGPSAAQYF.

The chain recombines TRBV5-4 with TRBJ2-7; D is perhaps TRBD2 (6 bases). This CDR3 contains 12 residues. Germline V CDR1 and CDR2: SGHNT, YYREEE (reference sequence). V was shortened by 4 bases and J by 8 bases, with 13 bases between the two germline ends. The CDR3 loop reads CASSRGTFQQYF. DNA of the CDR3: TGTGCCAGCAGCCGGGGGACTTTTCAGCAGTACTTC.

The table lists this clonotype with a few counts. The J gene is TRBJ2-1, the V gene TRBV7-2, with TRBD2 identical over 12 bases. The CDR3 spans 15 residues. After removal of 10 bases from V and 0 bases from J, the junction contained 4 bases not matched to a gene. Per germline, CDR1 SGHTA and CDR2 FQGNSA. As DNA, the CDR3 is TGTGCCACCGGGACTAGCGGGTCCTCCTACAATGAGCAGTTCTTC. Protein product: CATGTSGSSYNEQFF.

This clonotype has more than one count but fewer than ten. CDR3 residues: CAIAGTPGGEQYF. CDR3 coding DNA: TGTGCCATTGCCGGGACACCCGGCGGCGAGCAGTACTTC. The rearrangement joins TRBV2 to TRBJ2-7; D possibly corresponds to TRBD1 (6 bases). V dropped 10 bases and J dropped 6 bases, with 19 bases sitting between them. The CDR3 sequence is 13 residues long. The germline V gene has CDR1 SNHLY and CDR2 FYNNEI.